Listed here is a single TCR beta chain. Antigen: not known. The data were taken from a study of T cell responses to AZD1222 COVID-19 vaccine. Across the study: Second-dose intervals near 4 or 12 weeks were combined.

Method: immunoSEQ multiplex PCR; TCRdb's copy keeps in-frame clones and lacks some. Here the sample spans over 95,000 clones, about 86% being singletons. The germline gives CDR1 KGHDR, CDR2 SFDVKD. The CDR3 runs to 15 residues. Trimming removed 3 bases from V and 0 bases from J, with 9 bases in between. General observations from the study: The study sampled repertoires only after the peak T cell response. Mostly white British, mostly female donors; authors suggested clonal diversity may be underestimated. Baseline seropositives among AZD1222 recipients totaled only six or seven.

Specimen: peripheral blood, collected on day 0 of AZD1222 vaccination. This TCR was sampled from an adult in good health. This chain connects TRBV24-1 to TRBJ2-3; maybe TRBD1 (6 bases). CDR3 residues: CATSDGQSSTDTQYF. The CDR3 nucleotides read TGTGCCACCAGTGATGGACAGTCTAGCACAGATACGCAGTATTTT.